This TCR beta chain emerged from a study of T-cell reconstitution after alpha-beta-depleted transplantation in children. The V and J ends lost 5 bases and 4 bases respectively, with 11 bases between them. CDR3 size: 13 residues. In germline, CDR1 is MNHNS, CDR2 SASEGT. Preparation of the TCRbeta library was carried out with unique molecular identifiers. MiXCR was run by TCRdb on the PCR reads, yielding one entry per CDR3 protein. The sample records around 480,000 distinct CDR3 sequences, approximately 32% being singletons. The chain uses TRBV6-1 and TRBJ1-2; D is perhaps TRBD1 (5 bases). The sequencing used PBMCs from the stem cell graft donor, collected from the stem cell graft. This TCR was recovered from a human donor who donated a stem cell graft to a child with aplastic anemia. CDR3 coding DNA: TGTGCCAGCAGTCGGGACGAGATCTATGGCTACACCTTC. Its protein product is CASSRDEIYGYTF.